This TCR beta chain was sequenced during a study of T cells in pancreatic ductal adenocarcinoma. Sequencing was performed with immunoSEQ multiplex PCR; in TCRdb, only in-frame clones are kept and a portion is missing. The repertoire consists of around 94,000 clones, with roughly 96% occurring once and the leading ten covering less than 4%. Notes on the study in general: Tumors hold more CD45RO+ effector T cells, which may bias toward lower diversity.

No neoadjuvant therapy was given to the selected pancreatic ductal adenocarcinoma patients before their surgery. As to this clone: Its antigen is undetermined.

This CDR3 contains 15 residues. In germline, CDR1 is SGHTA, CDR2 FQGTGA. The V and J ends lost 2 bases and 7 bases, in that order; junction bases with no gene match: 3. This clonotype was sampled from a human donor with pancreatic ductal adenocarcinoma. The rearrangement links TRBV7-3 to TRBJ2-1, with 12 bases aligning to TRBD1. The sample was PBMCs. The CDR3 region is CASSLGTGGWNEQFF. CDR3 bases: TGTGCCAGCAGCTTAGGGACAGGGGGCTGGAATGAGCAGTTCTTC. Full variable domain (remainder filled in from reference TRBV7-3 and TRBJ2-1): GAGVSQTPSNKVTEKGKYVELRCDPISGHTALYWYRQSLGQGPEFLIYFQGTGAADDSGLPNDRFFAVRPEGSVSTLKIQRTERGDSAVYLCASSLGTGGWNEQFFGPGTRLTVL.